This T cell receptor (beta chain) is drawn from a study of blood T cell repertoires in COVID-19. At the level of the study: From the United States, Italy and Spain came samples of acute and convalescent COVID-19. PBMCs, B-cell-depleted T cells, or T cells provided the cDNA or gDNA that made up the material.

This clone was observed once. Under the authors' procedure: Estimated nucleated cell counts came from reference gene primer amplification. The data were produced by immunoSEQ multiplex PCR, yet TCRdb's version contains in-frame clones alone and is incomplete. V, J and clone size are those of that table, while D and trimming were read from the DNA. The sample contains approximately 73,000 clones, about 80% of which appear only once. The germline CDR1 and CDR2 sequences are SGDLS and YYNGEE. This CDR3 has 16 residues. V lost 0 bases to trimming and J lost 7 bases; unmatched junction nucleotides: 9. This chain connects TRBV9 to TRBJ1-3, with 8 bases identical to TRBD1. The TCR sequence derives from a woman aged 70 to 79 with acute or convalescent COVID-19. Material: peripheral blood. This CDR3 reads CASSVAGDRIGNTIYF. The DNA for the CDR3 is TGTGCCAGCAGCGTAGCTGGGGACAGGATCGGGAACACCATATATTTT.